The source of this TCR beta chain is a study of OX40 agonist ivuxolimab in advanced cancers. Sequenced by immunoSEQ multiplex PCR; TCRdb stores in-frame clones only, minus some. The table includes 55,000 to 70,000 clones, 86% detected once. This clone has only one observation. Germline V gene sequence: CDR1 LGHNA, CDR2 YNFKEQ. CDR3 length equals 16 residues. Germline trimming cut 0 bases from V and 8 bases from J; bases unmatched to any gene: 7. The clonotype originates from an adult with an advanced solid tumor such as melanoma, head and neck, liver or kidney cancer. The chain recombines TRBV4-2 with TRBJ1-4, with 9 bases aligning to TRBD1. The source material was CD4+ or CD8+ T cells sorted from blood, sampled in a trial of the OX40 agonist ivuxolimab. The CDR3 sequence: CASSQDLDRGSEKLFF. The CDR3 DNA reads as TGTGCCAGCAGCCAAGACCTGGACAGGGGTTCGGAAAAACTGTTTTTT.